The clone carrying this T cell receptor beta chain has just one count. This record comes from a study of shared clonotypes between healthy human individuals. Study information: The cohort had two women and a few men, ages 18 to 49.

Assay: immunoSEQ multiplex PCR; the TCRdb copy retains only in-frame clones and omits some. Seen here are over 2 million clones, 92% observed once, and the top ten hold approximately 0.39%. Germline CDR1 is SQVTM and CDR2 is ANQGSEA. The CDR3 loop spans 13 amino acids. Unmatched junction bases numbered 6, after V lost 6 bases and J lost 9 bases. Input material: naive CD4+ T cells from PBMCs. The subset: CD45RA+ positively selected. The chain couples TRBV29-1 to TRBJ2-1; 12 bases map to TRBD2. This receptor was obtained from a man between 18 and 35 years old in good health. Some clones in this sample may be carry-over from other donors' samples. The CDR3 sequence: CSVELAGGSEQFF. CDR3 in DNA: TGCAGCGTGGAACTAGCGGGAGGTAGTGAGCAGTTCTTC.